This T cell receptor (beta chain) was retrieved from a study of T cells after yellow fever vaccination. One entry per CDR3 protein results from TCRdb running MiXCR on the 5' RACE reads. The profile shows 29,000 or so distinct CDR3 sequences, under 6% of them singletons. CDR1 SGDLS and CDR2 YYNGEE come from the germline V gene. V was clipped by 0 bases and J by 2 bases, with 8 bases between them. The CDR3 is 14 amino acids. At least ten counts were recorded for this clonotype. The source was CD8+ T cells sorted from PBMCs, collected 10 days after the yellow fever booster vaccination. This chain uses TRBV9 with TRBJ2-5; no clear D gene. The TCR originated in a man aged 25-45 years who received the YFV17D yellow fever vaccine. The chain's CDR3 is CASSVETAQETQYF. For the CDR3, the DNA is TGTGCCAGCAGCGTAGAAACAGCACAAGAGACCCAGTACTTC.